Listed below are T cell receptor beta chains from one sample, sequenced in a study of identical twins' blood T cells. One entry per CDR3 protein results from TCRdb running MiXCR on the 5' RACE reads. The sample yields fewer than 450,000 distinct CDR3 sequences, roughly 31% seen once. What was sequenced was PBMCs. Source of these receptors: a woman aged 18 to 55 in good health. CDR3s include the opening cysteine and the closing phenylalanine or tryptophan. The order of the fields is D gene, clone size, CDR3 length, J gene, V gene, CDR3 DNA, CDR3 protein. A D gene is named only where the DNA matches it firmly. Clone size is not always given. Where it is, it says once, few, many or a class for expanded clones.

>NA|NA|14|TRBJ1-1|TRBV20-1
TGCAGTGCTAGAGCGTGGGGGAGGGTCACTGAAGCTTTCTTT
CSARAWGRVTEAFF
>NA|few|14|TRBJ1-3|TRBV6-1
TGTGCCAGCAGTGAACAAATTTCTGGAAACACCATATATTTT
CASSEQISGNTIYF
>NA|many|14|TRBJ1-1|TRBV9
TGTGCCAGCAGCCCCGGGGACCGAAACACTGAAGCTTTCTTT
CASSPGDRNTEAFF
>TRBD2|many|15|TRBJ2-1|TRBV29-1
TGCAGCGTTGAAGATAGCGGGGGAAAGTACAATGAGCAGTTCTTC
CSVEDSGGKYNEQFF
>TRBD1|NA|13|TRBJ1-2|TRBV5-1
TGCGCCAGCAGCCCGGGACAGGCCATGGGCTACACCTTC
CASSPGQAMGYTF
>NA|NA|11|TRBJ1-1|TRBV29-1
TGCAGCTCGGGGACGGGCACTGAAGCTTTCTTT
CSSGTGTEAFF
>TRBD2|many|15|TRBJ2-7|TRBV5-6
TGTGCCAGCAGCTTGGGCGGGAGAAACTCCTACGAGCAGTACTTC
CASSLGGRNSYEQYF
>NA|few|15|TRBJ2-4|TRBV12-3/TRBV12-4
TGTGCCAGCAGTTTATCGGGCGGGACCCAAAACATTCAGTACTTC
CASSLSGGTQNIQYF
>NA|NA|15|TRBJ1-4|TRBV5-6
TGTGCCAGCAGAAAGTCTCGGCAGGGAAATGAAAAACTGTTTTTT
CASRKSRQGNEKLFF
>NA|few|15|TRBJ1-6|TRBV2
TGTGCCAGCAGTGGGGGCGGTGCCTATAATTCACCCCTCCACTTT
CASSGGGAYNSPLHF
>TRBD1|NA|18|TRBJ2-1|TRBV5-6
TGTGCCAGCAGCTTGGCTGGGACAGGGGGACCTCATTACAATGAGCAGTTCTTC
CASSLAGTGGPHYNEQFF
>NA|few|15|TRBJ2-1|TRBV4-1
TGCGCCAACAGCCAAGTAGGGAGCTCCTACAATGAGCAGTTCTTC
CANSQVGSSYNEQFF
>NA|many|13|TRBJ1-2|TRBV29-1
TGCAGCGTTGAATGGTCCTTAAGCTATGGCTACACCTTC
CSVEWSLSYGYTF
>NA|few|15|TRBJ2-1|TRBV11-2
TGTGCCAGCAGCTTAGTAGCGTCCTCCTACAATGAGCAGTTCTTC
CASSLVASSYNEQFF
>NA|NA|15|TRBJ2-2|TRBV4-2
TGTGCCAGCAGCCAAGAGGGGGTAGGCACCGGGGAGCTGTTTTTT
CASSQEGVGTGELFF
>NA|few|12|TRBJ1-2|TRBV20-1
TGCAGTGCTAGAGGTCTTACCTATGGCTACACCTTC
CSARGLTYGYTF
>NA|NA|13|TRBJ1-1|TRBV11-2
TGTGCCAGCAGCCTAGCAAACAGGGTTGCGACTTTCTTT
CASSLANRVATFF
>TRBD2|NA|13|TRBJ2-1|TRBV6-2/TRBV6-3
TGTGCCAGTACTAGCGGGCACTACAATGAGCAGTTCTTC
CASTSGHYNEQFF
>TRBD1|many|15|TRBJ1-1|TRBV7-2
TGTGCCAGCAGCTGGTTACAGGGGGCGAGGACTGAAGCTTTCTTT
CASSWLQGARTEAFF
>TRBD1|NA|15|TRBJ2-3|TRBV5-1
TGCGCCAGCAGCTGGGTTGGACAGGGAATAGATACGCAGTATTTT
CASSWVGQGIDTQYF
>TRBD1|NA|14|TRBJ1-4|TRBV29-1
TGCAGCGGGACAGGGGGTGCAACTAATGAAAAACTGTTTTTT
CSGTGGATNEKLFF
>TRBD1|NA|15|TRBJ2-3|TRBV6-1
TGTGCCAGCACTATGCGGACAGGGCTCGCAGATACGCGGTATTTT
CASTMRTGLADTRYF
>NA|NA|16|TRBJ2-1|TRBV2
TGTGCCAGCAGACGGACCCGGGACCCTCGGCGGGATGAGCAGTTCTTC
CASRRTRDPRRDEQFF
>NA|many|13|TRBJ1-1|TRBV6-6
TGTGCCAGCAGTTACTACGGCAACACTGAAGCTTTCTTT
CASSYYGNTEAFF
>NA|many|15|TRBJ2-1|TRBV10-1
TGCGCCAGCAGTGACCCTACTAGTTCAGGGATTGAGCAGTTCTTC
CASSDPTSSGIEQFF
>TRBD2|few|15|TRBJ2-3|TRBV5-6
TGTGCCAGCAGCTACGATAGCGGGGGCACAGATACGCAGTATTTT
CASSYDSGGTDTQYF
>NA|few|13|TRBJ1-5|TRBV2
TGTGCCAGCAAGGGTTACAACAATCAGCCCCAGCATTTT
CASKGYNNQPQHF
>TRBD1|many|16|TRBJ1-5|TRBV20-1
TGCAGTGCTTGGCGCGTGGGACAGACAACCGAGGGGGCCCAGCATTTT
CSAWRVGQTTEGAQHF
>TRBD2|NA|18|TRBJ2-1|TRBV3-1
TGTGCCAGCAGCCAAGTTGATATGGCTAGCGGGAGGGCCACTGAGCAGTTCTTC
CASSQVDMASGRATEQFF
>NA|NA|16|TRBJ1-6|TRBV28
TGTGCCAGCAGTTCAACCCCCGGGACCTATAATTCACCCCTCCACTTT
CASSSTPGTYNSPLHF
>NA|few|17|TRBJ2-7|TRBV9
TGTGCCAGCAGCGTACATCCGACAAGCCGGAGCTCCTACGAGCAGTACTTC
CASSVHPTSRSSYEQYF
>NA|few|13|TRBJ1-4|TRBV20-1
TGCAGCCCCCACCGGATGGCTAATGAAAAACTGTTTTTT
CSPHRMANEKLFF
>NA|NA|11|TRBJ2-1|TRBV29-1
TGCAGCGTTAACGGCTACAATGAGCAGTTCTTC
CSVNGYNEQFF
>TRBD2|few|14|TRBJ2-1|TRBV20-1
TGCAGCGCCCGCGGGGGGGCCGTTTACAATGAGCAGTTCTTC
CSARGGAVYNEQFF
>NA|many|13|TRBJ1-2|TRBV6-5
TGTGCCAGCAGTTACACACAGGGAAGCGGCTACACCTTC
CASSYTQGSGYTF
>NA|NA|18|TRBJ2-2|TRBV6-2/TRBV6-3
TGTGCCAGCAGTTACCCCATCGGGGAAAGAAGCCACACCGGGGAGTTGTTTTTT
CASSYPIGERSHTGELFF
>NA|NA|12|TRBJ2-2|TRBV12-5
TGTGCTAGTGGTTTGCCCATTACCAGGCTGTTTTTT
CASGLPITRLFF
>NA|many|13|TRBJ2-1|TRBV20-1
TGCAGTGCTAGCCCTAGCAGCGACAATGAGCAGTTCTTC
CSASPSSDNEQFF
>NA|few|14|TRBJ2-2|TRBV5-1
TGCGCCAGCAGTGGGACGGTGGGGACCGGGGAGCTGTTTTTT
CASSGTVGTGELFF
>NA|NA|12|TRBJ1-4|TRBV20-1
TGCAGTGCTAGACGTGAGAATGAAAAACTGTTTTTT
CSARRENEKLFF
>NA|once|11|TRBJ1-2|TRBV20-1
TGCAGTGCCGGATCCAACTATGACTACACCTTC
CSAGSNYDYTF
>NA|NA|13|TRBJ1-3|TRBV20-1
TGCAGCGACCGACTAAACTCTGTAAACACCATATATTTT
CSDRLNSVNTIYF
>TRBD1|NA|14|TRBJ1-2|TRBV12-3/TRBV12-4
TGTGCCAGTAAGAGGGCACAGGGGGTATATGGCTACACCTTC
CASKRAQGVYGYTF
>NA|NA|11|TRBJ2-1|TRBV10-3
TGTGCCACCCGGCGGGGAGGTGAGCAGTTCTTC
CATRRGGEQFF
>NA|NA|14|TRBJ1-1|TRBV3-2
TGTGCCAGCAGCCAAGGGTACGGGAACGCTGAAGCTTTCTTT
CASSQGYGNAEAFF
>TRBD1|many|14|TRBJ1-5|TRBV12-3/TRBV12-4
TGTGCCAGCACCCAGACAGGGAGCAATCAGCCCCAGCATTTT
CASTQTGSNQPQHF
>TRBD1|few|16|TRBJ1-1|TRBV6-1
TGTGCCAGCGGTCTACGGATGGGACAGGGAAACACTGAAGCTTTCTTT
CASGLRMGQGNTEAFF
>TRBD2|NA|16|TRBJ2-2|TRBV3-1
TGTGCCAGCAGCCAAGGACTAGCGGGGGGGCGAGGGGAGCTGTTTTTT
CASSQGLAGGRGELFF
>NA|NA|14|TRBJ1-1|TRBV5-1
TGCGCCAGCAGCTTGGGGTTGGGAGAGACTGAAGCTTTCTTT
CASSLGLGETEAFF
>NA|few|15|TRBJ2-3|TRBV9
TGTGCCAGCAGCGTATCGGAGCGGATCACAGATACGCAGTATTTT
CASSVSERITDTQYF
>NA|NA|12|TRBJ2-1|TRBV14
TGTGCCAGCAGTCGGGGGCCCAATGAGCAGTTCTTC
CASSRGPNEQFF
>NA|few|15|TRBJ2-2|TRBV3-1
TGTGCCAGCAGCCCGGATCTAGCGATGACCGGGGAGCTGTTTTTT
CASSPDLAMTGELFF
>NA|NA|13|TRBJ1-1|TRBV20-1
TGCAGTGCTAGAGTGGCCCGCGACACTGAAGCTTTCTTT
CSARVARDTEAFF
>NA|few|12|TRBJ2-1|TRBV5-1
TGCGCCAGCAGCTCCATTCTCCGTGAGCAGTTCTTC
CASSSILREQFF
>NA|few|14|TRBJ1-2|TRBV20-1
TGCAGTGCTTTCTCAAGACAGCTATCGTATGGCTACACCTTC
CSAFSRQLSYGYTF
>NA|many|13|TRBJ1-1|TRBV3-1
TGTGCCAGCAGCCAAACAGTAAACACTGAAGCTTTCTTT
CASSQTVNTEAFF
>TRBD2|few|16|TRBJ2-1|TRBV5-1
TGCGCCAGCAGCTCCTCGGGACTAGCTATTTACAATGAGCAGTTCTTC
CASSSSGLAIYNEQFF